The present T cell receptor beta chain was sequenced within a study of T cell responses to AZD1222 COVID-19 vaccine. From germline, CDR1 is SGHTS and CDR2 YDEGEE. The CDR3 is 12 amino acids. The V end was cut by 4 bases, the J end by 0 bases, with 3 bases between. Sequencing was performed with immunoSEQ multiplex PCR; in TCRdb, only in-frame clones are kept and a portion is missing. This table has 150,000 to 200,000 clones, 85% to 90% appearing once. The chain recombines TRBV5-8 with TRBJ2-3, with D uncertain. The clonotype was recovered from an adult in good health. The sample in question was peripheral blood, obtained on day 0 of AZD1222 vaccination. CDR3: CASSRSTDTQYF. CDR3 sequence (DNA): TGTGCCAGCAGCCGAAGCACAGATACGCAGTATTTT. Full variable domain (rest looked up from reference TRBV5-8 and TRBJ2-3): EAGVTQSPTHLIKTRGQQATLRCSPISGHTSVYWYQQALGLGLQFLLWYDEGEERNRGNFPPRFSGRQFPNYSSELNVNALELEDSALYLCASSRSTDTQYFGPGTRLTVL.